The 19 T cell receptor beta chains listed next were all sequenced from one sample in a study of blood T cell repertoires in COVID-19. Only in-frame clones appear in the TCRdb table, and some are missing; sequencing was by immunoSEQ multiplex PCR. The repertoire holds some 200,000 clones, with 80% to 90% as singletons. Sequenced sample: PBMCs or T cells enriched from blood (not recorded which). The receptors were gathered from a woman aged 40 to 50 with acute COVID-19.

The rearrangement joins TRBV7-8 to TRBJ2-7; 7 nucleotides agree with TRBD2. The germline CDR1 and CDR2 sequences are SGHVS and FQNEAQ. The CDR3 is 14 residues long. The V and J ends lost 5 bases and 5 bases, in that order; junction bases with no gene match: 9. The CDR3 region is CASSAGGGRDEQYV. The CDR3 coding sequence is TGTGCCAGCAGCGCAGGCGGGGGACGGGACGAGCAGTACGTC.

The gene calls are TRBV7-9 and TRBJ1-2, with D possibly matching TRBD1 (5 bases). The germline gives CDR1 SEHNR, CDR2 FQNEAQ (reference sequence). V lost 0 bases and J lost 6, with 20 bases in between. This CDR3 has 17 residues. CDR3 amino acids: CASSLAIGRTGGDGYTF. CDR3 DNA sequence: TGTGCCAGCAGCTTAGCGATCGGGCGGACGGGGGGAGATGGCTACACCTTC.

The chain recombines TRBV7-5 with TRBJ2-1; the DNA was not used to check the table's D call, TRBD2. TRBV7-5 is described as a pseudogene. This CDR3 has 16 amino acids. This CDR3 is CVRSIVAGVFYNEQFF. As DNA, the CDR3 is TGTGTCAGAAGCATAGTAGCGGGGGTCTTCTACAATGAGCAGTTCTTC.

The chain is built from TRBV7-3 and TRBJ1-6; D is perhaps TRBD1 (6 bases). This CDR3 is 14 amino acids long. Trimming took 4 bases from V and 7 from J, leaving 11 bases between them. The germline V gene encodes CDR1 SGHTA and CDR2 FQGTGA. The CDR3 spells CASSSTGLNSPLHF. As DNA, the CDR3 is TGTGCCAGCAGCTCGACAGGCCTAAATTCACCCCTCCACTTT.

The V gene is TRBV13, the J gene TRBJ1-3, with unresolved D. The V gene lost 2 bases and the J gene lost 1 base, with 6 bases spanning the gap. CDR1 and CDR2 from the germline V gene are PRHDT and FYEKMQ (reference sequence). This CDR3 contains 14 residues. This CDR3 is CASSLLASGNTIYF. The CDR3 DNA follows: TGTGCCAGCAGCTTATTGGCATCTGGAAACACCATATATTTT.

The V call is TRBV6-5, the J call TRBJ1-1, with TRBD1 as a possible D gene (6 bases). The CDR3 spans 13 residues. The V end lost 6 bases, the J end lost 4 bases, and 12 bases lay between the germline ends. From germline, CDR1 is MNHEY and CDR2 SVGAGI. CDR3 coding DNA: TGTGCCAGCAGACCTCAGGGGTTCACTGAAGCTTTCTTT. Translation: CASRPQGFTEAFF.

The chain recombines TRBV7-9 with TRBJ2-7; the match to TRBD2 covers 7 bases. The CDR3 sequence is 12 residues long. Trimming removed 5 bases from V and 11 bases from J; junction bases left unmatched: 9. The germline CDR1 and CDR2 sequences are SEHNR and FQNEAQ (reference sequence). The CDR3 DNA reads TGTGCCAGCAGCCCGTTTCGGGGGGACGAGTACTTC. This translates into CASSPFRGDEYF.

This sequence joins TRBV6-6 and TRBJ1-5; tentative D call: TRBD1 (5 bases). V lost 2 bases, J lost 11 bases, and 7 bases lay in between. The germline V gene encodes CDR1 MNHNY and CDR2 SVGAGI (reference sequence). The CDR3 spans 11 residues. Here the CDR3 reads CASSYGGSQHF. The CDR3 DNA sequence: TGTGCCAGCAGTTACGGGGGGTCCCAGCATTTT.

The chain carries TRBV12-5 and TRBJ1-2; D remains unclear. Per the germline V gene, CDR1 is LGHNT and CDR2 is FRNRAP. V lost 0 bases, J lost 3 bases, and 14 bases lay in between. The CDR3 has 16 amino acids. CDR3 nucleotide sequence: TGTGCTAGTGGTTTGGTAGTTCGGGGTTGGGACTATGGCTACACCTTC. Amino acids: CASGLVVRGWDYGYTF.

The V and J genes are TRBV6-2 or TRBV6-3 and TRBJ1-2; D remains ambiguous. Trimming cost V 2 bases and J 5 bases, with 6 bases left between them. The CDR3 is 12 residues long. From germline, CDR1 is MNHEY and CDR2 SVGEGT. Written as DNA, the CDR3 is TGTGCCAGCAGTTACGCCCTATATGGCTACACCTTC. The encoded protein is CASSYALYGYTF.

The chain combines TRBV12-2 with TRBJ2-1; the table's D call, TRBD2, has no DNA check behind it. TRBV12-2 represents a pseudogene. This CDR3 is 17 amino acids long. CDR3 coding DNA: TGTGCAAGTCGCTTTCAATACCGAAGCGTACCAATTAATGAGCAGTTCTTC. Translated, it gives CASRFQYRSVPINEQFF.

The chain joins TRBV12-3 or TRBV12-4 to TRBJ1-2, with 7 bases fitting TRBD1. The CDR3 runs 13 residues. V lost 5 bases to trimming and J lost 5 bases; unmatched junction nucleotides: 5. CDR3: CASSPDRVYGYTF. The CDR3 nucleotides read TGTGCCAGCAGTCCTGACAGGGTATATGGCTACACCTTC.

V usage is TRBV12-5 and J usage is TRBJ1-1; 7 bases fit TRBD1. Trimming cost V 0 bases and J 8 bases; bases outside gene matches: 6. The germline V gene has CDR1 LGHNT and CDR2 FRNRAP. The CDR3 totals 14 residues. CDR3 nucleotides: TGTGCTAGTGGTTTGGTACCAGGGGGAGGAGAAGCTTTCTTT. Amino acids: CASGLVPGGGEAFF.

The CDR3 reads CASSQAYEQYF. CDR3 sequence (DNA): TGTGCCAGCAGCCAGGCGTACGAGCAGTACTTC. J is TRBJ2-7 and V is TRBV7-2; D remains ambiguous. The CDR3 contains 11 residues. The V end lost 5 bases, the J end lost 4 bases, and 6 bases lay between the germline ends. Germline CDR1 is SGHTA and CDR2 is FQGNSA.

This rearrangement joins TRBV10-1 to TRBJ1-2; the match to TRBD1 covers 12 bases. The V gene's germline CDR1 is WNHNN and CDR2 SYGVQD (reference sequence). Trimming removed 6 bases from V and 4 bases from J; junction bases left unmatched: 9. The CDR3 covers 16 residues. The CDR3 DNA follows: TGCGCCAGCAGCGCCCCAAGGGGACAGGGGGCCTATGGCTACACCTTC. Its protein product is CASSAPRGQGAYGYTF.

This chain connects TRBV3-1 (or the pseudogene TRBV3-2) to TRBJ2-5; maybe TRBD2 (5 bases). Trimming stripped 4 bases from V and 4 bases from J, with 10 bases between. Looked up from germline, CDR1 is LGHDT and CDR2 is YNNKEL (reference sequence). CDR3 size: 13 residues. The CDR3 sequence is CASSPGTGETQYF. The CDR3 region has the DNA TGTGCCAGCAGCCCGGGAACTGGAGAGACCCAGTACTTC.

The rearrangement links TRBV27 to TRBJ2-5, with 7 bases fitting TRBD1. Losses at the gene ends were 6 bases for V and 1 base for J; bases not matched to a gene: 5. This CDR3 has 14 amino acids. The V gene's germline CDR1 is MNHEY and CDR2 SMNVEV (reference sequence). Here the CDR3 reads CASSQTGFQETQYF. The CDR3 DNA sequence: TGTGCCAGCAGCCAGACAGGGTTCCAAGAGACCCAGTACTTC.

The V and J genes are TRBV25-1 and TRBJ1-3; 7 bases agree with TRBD1. This CDR3 is 17 amino acids long. Losses at the gene ends were 1 base for V and 0 bases for J; bases not matched to a gene: 6. Germline-derived CDR1 and CDR2 are MGHDK and SYGVNS. CDR3 coding DNA: TGTGCCAGCAGTGAATTTCCAGGGGGAATCTCTGGAAACACCATATATTTT. It translates to CASSEFPGGISGNTIYF.

A few counts support this clone. The genes are TRBV7-2 and TRBJ1-5; 9 bases align to TRBD1. The CDR3 sequence is 13 residues long. V shed 3 bases, J shed 7 bases, and the junction held 1 base outside the gene matches. Germline V gene sequence: CDR1 SGHTA, CDR2 FQGNSA. Here the CDR3 reads CASSFTGGQPQHF. As DNA, the CDR3 is TGTGCCAGCAGCTTCACAGGGGGCCAGCCCCAGCATTTT.